The clone carrying this T cell receptor (beta chain) was counted only a few times. PCR amplification relied on 60 Vbeta primers (plus 13 Jbeta primers). Method: immunoSEQ multiplex PCR; TCRdb's copy keeps in-frame clones and lacks some. The table has 93,000 or so clones, 65% to 85% seen once; the top ten hold about 4.1%. V was trimmed by 3 bases and J by 0 bases, leaving 13 bases between them. The germline CDR1 and CDR2 sequences are SGHKS and YYEKEE (reference sequence). The CDR3 totals 15 residues. The data originate from a study of cytomegalovirus exposure and HLA in healthy donors. The receptor was derived from a man aged 45-65 years in good health and CMV-seropositive. Input material: PBMCs. V and J are TRBV5-5 and TRBJ2-7; possibly TRBD1 for D (6 bases). In DNA form, the CDR3 reads TGTGCCAGCAGCTGGCTGCACAGGGACTCCTACGAGCAGTACTTC. Translated: CASSWLHRDSYEQYF.